The clone carrying this T cell receptor beta chain occurred many times. This sample was included in a study of early T cells in non-severe SARS-CoV-2 infection. In TCRdb, the 5' RACE reads were re-called with MiXCR into one record per CDR3 protein. This table holds about 70,000 distinct CDR3 sequences, around an eighth found once. The CDR3 sequence is 19 residues long. Trimming took off 8 bases at V and 0 bases at J, with 28 bases between the two ends. Germline values: CDR1 MDHEN, CDR2 SYDVKM. The TCR was taken from an adult who was a healthcare worker with PCR-confirmed SARS-CoV-2 infection or an uninfected control (not recorded which). This chain joins TRBV28 and TRBJ1-1; D is unclear. Material for sequencing was whole blood. The CDR3 protein is CASGLTDRTFITLNTEAFF. CDR3 bases: TGTGCCAGCGGCCTAACGGACCGAACCTTCATTACCTTGAACACTGAAGCTTTCTTT.